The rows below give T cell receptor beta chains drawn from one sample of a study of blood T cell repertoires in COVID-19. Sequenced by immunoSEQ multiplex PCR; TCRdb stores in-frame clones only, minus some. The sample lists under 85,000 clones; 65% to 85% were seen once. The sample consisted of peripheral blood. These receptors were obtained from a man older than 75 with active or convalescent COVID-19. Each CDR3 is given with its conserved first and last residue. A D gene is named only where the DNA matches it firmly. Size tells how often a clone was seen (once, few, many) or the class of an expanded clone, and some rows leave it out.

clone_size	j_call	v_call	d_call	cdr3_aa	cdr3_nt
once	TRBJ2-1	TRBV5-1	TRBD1	CASSPGDRGDNEQFF	TGCGCCAGCAGCCCGGGGGACAGGGGGGACAATGAGCAGTTCTTC
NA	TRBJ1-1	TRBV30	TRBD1	CAFGTGVNTEAFF	TGTGCCTTTGGGACAGGGGTGAACACTGAAGCTTTCTTT
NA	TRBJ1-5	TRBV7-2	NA	CASSLAAGYSNQPQHF	TGTGCCAGCAGCTTAGCAGCAGGCTATAGCAATCAGCCCCAGCATTTT
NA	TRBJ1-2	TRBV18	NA	CASSPSGKGLGYTF	TGTGCCAGCTCACCCTCAGGGAAAGGATTGGGCTACACCTTC
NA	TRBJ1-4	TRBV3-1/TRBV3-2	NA	CASSQTHTNEKLFF	TGTGCCAGCAGCCAGACACACACTAATGAAAAACTGTTTTTT
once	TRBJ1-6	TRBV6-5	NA	CASRWRSSYNSPLHF	TGTGCCAGCAGATGGCGGAGCTCCTATAATTCACCCCTCCACTTT
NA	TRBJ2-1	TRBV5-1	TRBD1	CASSLGGQGHNEQFF	TGCGCCAGCAGCTTGGGAGGACAGGGGCACAATGAGCAGTTCTTC
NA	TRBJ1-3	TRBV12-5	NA	CASGLGRKSSSGPSGNTIYF	TGTGCTAGTGGTTTGGGTCGTAAATCTTCTTCCGGTCCTTCTGGAAACACCATATATTTT
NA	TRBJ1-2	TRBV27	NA	CASSFNRAYGYTF	TGTGCCAGCAGTTTCAACAGGGCCTATGGCTACACCTTC
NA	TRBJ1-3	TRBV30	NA	CAREQAPGNTIYF	TGTGCCAGAGAGCAGGCTCCTGGAAACACCATATATTTT
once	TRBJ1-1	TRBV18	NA	CASSPRDKIKGDTEAFF	TGTGCCAGCTCACCACGCGACAAAATCAAAGGGGACACTGAAGCTTTCTTT
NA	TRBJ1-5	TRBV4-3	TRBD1	CASSLGQGADQPQHF	TGCGCCAGCAGCCTTGGACAGGGGGCGGATCAGCCCCAGCATTTT
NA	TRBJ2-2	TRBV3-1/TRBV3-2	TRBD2	CASSQVRLAGATGELFF	TGTGCCAGCAGCCAAGTTAGACTAGCGGGAGCCACCGGGGAGCTGTTTTTT
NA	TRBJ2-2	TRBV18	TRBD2	CASSHSGTSGRPNTGELFF	TGTGCCAGCTCACACTCCGGGACTAGCGGGAGGCCGAACACCGGGGAGCTGTTTTTT
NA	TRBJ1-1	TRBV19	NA	CASSINRADTEAFF	TGTGCCAGTAGTATTAACAGGGCTGACACTGAAGCTTTCTTT
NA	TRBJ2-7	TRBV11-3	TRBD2	CASSRGETYEQYF	TGTGCCAGCAGCCGGGGGGAGACCTACGAGCAGTACTTC
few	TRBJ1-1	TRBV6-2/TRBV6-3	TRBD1	CASSLQGTEAFF	TGTGCCAGCAGCTTACAGGGGACTGAAGCTTTCTTT
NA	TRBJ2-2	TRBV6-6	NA	CASSYSGFPNTGELFF	TGTGCCAGCAGTTATTCAGGGTTTCCGAACACCGGGGAGCTGTTTTTT
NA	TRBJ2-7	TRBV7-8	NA	CASTLDQAEGVYEQYF	TGTGCCAGCACCCTCGACCAAGCCGAGGGTGTTTACGAGCAGTACTTC
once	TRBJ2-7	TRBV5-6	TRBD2	CASSLAGTSVAYEQYF	TGTGCCAGCAGCTTGGCCGGGACTAGCGTAGCCTACGAGCAGTACTTC
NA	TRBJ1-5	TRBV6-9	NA	CASSYGQGGGQPQHF	TGTGCCAGCAGTTACGGCCAGGGAGGGGGTCAGCCCCAGCATTTT
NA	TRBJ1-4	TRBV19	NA	CASSPRATNEKLFF	TGTGCCAGTAGTCCACGCGCAACTAATGAAAAACTGTTTTTT
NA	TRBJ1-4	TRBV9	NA	CASSVRGDGEKLFF	TGTGCCAGCAGCGTGCGGGGGGATGGTGAAAAACTGTTTTTT
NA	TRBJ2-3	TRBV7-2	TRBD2	CASSLSQREGRTDTQYF	TGTGCCAGCAGCTTAAGTCAGCGGGAGGGCCGGACAGATACGCAGTATTTT
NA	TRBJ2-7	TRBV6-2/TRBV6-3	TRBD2	CASSYSGTSGMSYEQYF	TGTGCCAGCAGTTACTCCGGGACTAGCGGGATGTCCTACGAGCAGTACTTC
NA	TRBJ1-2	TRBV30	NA	CAWTKDRRSYGYTF	TGTGCCTGGACCAAAGATAGGAGAAGCTATGGCTACACCTTC
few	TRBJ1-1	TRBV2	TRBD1	CASSQGQGYTEAFF	TGTGCCAGCAGCCAGGGACAGGGTTACACTGAAGCTTTCTTT
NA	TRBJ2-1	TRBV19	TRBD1	CASSIPGQPSYNEQFF	TGTGCCAGTAGTATCCCGGGACAGCCGTCCTACAATGAGCAGTTCTTC
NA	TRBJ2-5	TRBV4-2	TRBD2	CASSQDPRLAGVGETQYF	TGTGCCAGCAGCCAAGACCCTAGACTAGCGGGAGTGGGCGAGACCCAGTACTTC
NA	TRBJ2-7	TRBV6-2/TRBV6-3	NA	CASSYQGQSGEEQYF	TGTGCCAGCAGTTATCAGGGACAGTCGGGGGAGGAGCAGTACTTC
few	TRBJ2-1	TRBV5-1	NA	CASSLGGGSSYNEQFF	TGCGCCAGCAGCTTGGGGGGCGGCAGCTCCTACAATGAGCAGTTCTTC
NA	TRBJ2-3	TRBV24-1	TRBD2	CATSDPTSGGDTQYF	TGTGCCACCAGTGACCCGACTAGCGGTGGGGATACGCAGTATTTT
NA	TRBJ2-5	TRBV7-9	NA	CASSFYLQETQYF	TGTGCCAGCAGCTTTTATCTCCAAGAGACCCAGTACTTC
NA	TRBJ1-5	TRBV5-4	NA	CASSPGGSNQPQHF	TGTGCCAGCAGCCCGGGGGGGAGCAATCAGCCCCAGCATTTT
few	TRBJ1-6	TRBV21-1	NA	CAKRGGRNSPLHF	TGTGCCAAGCGGGGTGGGAGAAATTCACCCCTCCACTTT
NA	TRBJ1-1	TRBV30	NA	CAWSPKGVSEAFF	TGTGCCTGGAGCCCGAAAGGGGTATCTGAAGCTTTCTTT
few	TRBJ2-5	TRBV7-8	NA	CASSPLGGTQYF	TGTGCCAGCAGCCCCTTAGGCGGGACCCAGTACTTC
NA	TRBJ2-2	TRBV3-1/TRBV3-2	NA	CTSSLDTGTGELFF	TGTACCAGCAGCCTGGACACCGGCACCGGGGAGCTGTTTTTT
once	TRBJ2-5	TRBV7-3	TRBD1	CASSPGQGARETQYF	TGTGCCAGCAGCCCGGGACAGGGGGCTCGGGAGACCCAGTACTTC
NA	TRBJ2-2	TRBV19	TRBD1	CASSIVPRQGSTGELFF	TGTGCCAGTAGTATAGTTCCTAGACAGGGTTCAACCGGGGAGCTGTTTTTT
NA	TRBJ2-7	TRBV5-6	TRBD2	CASSLLGEGNEQYF	TGTGCCAGCAGCTTGCTCGGGGAGGGGAACGAGCAGTACTTC
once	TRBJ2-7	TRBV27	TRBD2	CASSFGGGKAYEQYF	TGTGCCAGCAGTTTCGGCGGGGGGAAGGCCTACGAGCAGTACTTC
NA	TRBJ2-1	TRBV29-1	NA	CSVGRVRGEQFF	TGCAGCGTTGGGAGGGTAAGGGGTGAGCAGTTCTTC
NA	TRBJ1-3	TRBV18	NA	CASSPRVPTSGNTIYF	TGTGCCAGCTCCCCGCGGGTCCCTACTTCTGGAAACACCATATATTTT
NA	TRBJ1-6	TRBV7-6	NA	CASSLRSGIYNSPLHF	TGTGCCAGCAGCCTCCGGTCGGGAATCTATAATTCACCCCTCCACTTT
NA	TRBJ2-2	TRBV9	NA	CASSEFGYTGELFF	TGTGCCAGCAGCGAGTTTGGCTACACCGGGGAGCTGTTTTTT